The rows below give T cell receptor beta chains drawn from one sample of a study of T cell changes during pregnancy in multiple sclerosis. Profiling relied on immunoSEQ multiplex PCR, and the TCRdb table lists in-frame clones only, not all of them. In the table there are approximately 40,000 clones, about 92% of which are singletons. The material was CD8+ T cells from peripheral blood mononuclear cells, obtained in the third trimester of pregnancy. The origin of the receptors is a female donor with multiple sclerosis, enrolled in a pregnancy study. CDR3s include the opening cysteine and the closing phenylalanine or tryptophan. The D gene is left open where the match is weak.

TGTGCCAGCAGTTGGGGGGGCAGTTTCAATGAGCAGTTCTTC | CASSWGGSFNEQFF | TRBJ2-1 | . | TRBV2
TGTGCCAGCAGCTCATGGGAGGAGGCTTTCTTT | CASSSWEEAFF | TRBJ1-1 | . | TRBV5-4
TGTGCCAGCAGCTTGGGGGGGGTCGACTATGGCTACACCTTC | CASSLGGVDYGYTF | TRBJ1-2 | . | TRBV7-3
TGTGCCAGCAGTGAAGGCAGGGGCATATTAGAGACCCAGTACTTC | CASSEGRGILETQYF | TRBJ2-5 | . | TRBV6-1
TGTGCCAGCAGTTTGGGACTAGCGGGCACCGGGGAGCTGTTTTTT | CASSLGLAGTGELFF | TRBJ2-2 | TRBD2 | TRBV6-5
TGCGCCAGCAGCTTGGGGGGGGGTACCGGGACCTACCCGGGGAATGAGCAGTTCTTC | CASSLGGGTGTYPGNEQFF | TRBJ2-1 | TRBD2 | TRBV5-1
TGCGCCAGTAGCTTGGAAGGAGGGACAGAAGTCTACGAGCAGTACTTC | CASSLEGGTEVYEQYF | TRBJ2-7 | . | TRBV5-1
TGTGCCTGGAGCCCGTCGGGTTTCGAGCAGTACTTC | CAWSPSGFEQYF | TRBJ2-7 | . | TRBV30
TGTGCCAGCAGCCAAGATCAGCCGACAGGGGGGTTCTATGGCTACACCTTC | CASSQDQPTGGFYGYTF | TRBJ1-2 | TRBD1 | TRBV4-2
TGTGCCAGCAGCTTCCGGGAACCTGAAGCTTTCTTT | CASSFREPEAFF | TRBJ1-1 | . | TRBV7-9
TGTGCCAGCTCCTTGGGAGGGAACTCCTACGAGCAGTACTTC | CASSLGGNSYEQYF | TRBJ2-7 | TRBD2 | TRBV27
TGTGCCAGCAGCCAAGATTTTCAGTACAATGAGCAGTTCTTC | CASSQDFQYNEQFF | TRBJ2-1 | . | TRBV14
TGTGCCAGCAGTTTATTGGGCGCACCCCAAGAGACCCAGTACTTC | CASSLLGAPQETQYF | TRBJ2-5 | . | TRBV28
TGTGCCAGCAGTTCGGAGCCATCAGGGGGCACCGGGGAGCTGTTTTTT | CASSSEPSGGTGELFF | TRBJ2-2 | TRBD1 | TRBV28
TGTGCCAGCAGTTCCCCTAGCGGGAGGACCTACGAGCAGTACTTC | CASSSPSGRTYEQYF | TRBJ2-7 | TRBD2 | TRBV28
TGTGCCAGCAGTGCACACAGGGGCAGCACAGATACGCAGTATTTT | CASSAHRGSTDTQYF | TRBJ2-3 | TRBD1 | TRBV6-1
TGTGCCAGCAGCTCACGGACAGGCCACAATGAGCAGTTCTTC | CASSSRTGHNEQFF | TRBJ2-1 | TRBD1 | TRBV11-3
TGTGCCAGCAGCTTACCTAGCGGGACCTATAGCTCCTACGAGCAGTACTTC | CASSLPSGTYSSYEQYF | TRBJ2-7 | TRBD2 | TRBV7-9
TGCAGCGTTGAACTGGGACAGGGGACTAGCGGGAGTTATCCGGAGTACTTC | CSVELGQGTSGSYPEYF | TRBJ2-7 | TRBD2 | TRBV29-1
TGTGCCTGGATCCAGACAGGGGGCCTTAACTATGGCTACACCTTC | CAWIQTGGLNYGYTF | TRBJ1-2 | TRBD1 | TRBV30
TGTGCCAGCAGTTTATTACAGGCGGGAGGGCCGGGGGAGCAGTACTTC | CASSLLQAGGPGEQYF | TRBJ2-7 | TRBD2 | TRBV28
TGTGCCAGCAGCCCTGGACTAGCGGGACGCGATAGATACGAGCAGTACTTC | CASSPGLAGRDRYEQYF | TRBJ2-7 | TRBD2 | TRBV11-2
TGCAGCGTTGTCCTCCTGGACAGGGTATCCGAGGAGCAGTTCTTC | CSVVLLDRVSEEQFF | TRBJ2-1 | TRBD1 | TRBV29-1
TGTGCCAGCAGTCCCGACAGGGTTAACACCGGGGAGCTGTTTTTT | CASSPDRVNTGELFF | TRBJ2-2 | TRBD1 | TRBV28
TGTGCCAGCAGTTTTGGGTATACAGGGTTTGTCACTGAAGCTTTCTTT | CASSFGYTGFVTEAFF | TRBJ1-1 | . | TRBV28
TGTGCCAGCAGCGATTGGACTAGCGGGACCTACAATGAGCAGTTCTTC | CASSDWTSGTYNEQFF | TRBJ2-1 | TRBD2 | TRBV9
TGTGCCAGCAGTCCGACGACTAGCGGCCTCCTAGGGGGCTCCTACGAGCAGTACTTC | CASSPTTSGLLGGSYEQYF | TRBJ2-7 | TRBD2 | TRBV27
TGTGCCAGCAGCTTGGCAAGGAGGTGGAACACTGAAGCTTTCTTT | CASSLARRWNTEAFF | TRBJ1-1 | . | TRBV5-6
TGTGCCAGCAGCTGGTGGACAGGTAGCACAGATACGCAGTATTTT | CASSWWTGSTDTQYF | TRBJ2-3 | TRBD1 | TRBV5-6
TGTGCCAGCAGCGTAGAGGGGGACACTAATGAAAAACTGTTTTTT | CASSVEGDTNEKLFF | TRBJ1-4 | . | TRBV9
TGTGCCAGCAGTTACTGGTCTACCCCAGATACGCAGTATTTT | CASSYWSTPDTQYF | TRBJ2-3 | . | TRBV6-6
TGTGCCAGCAGCCCACCTGGGGGGAGTAGTTCGCGCCCACAGTACTTC | CASSPPGGSSSRPQYF | TRBJ2-7 | . | TRBV13
TGTGCCAGCAGCCCGCCTAGCGGGAGCCTAGATACGCAGTATTTT | CASSPPSGSLDTQYF | TRBJ2-3 | TRBD2 | TRBV7-8
TGTGCCAGCAGCCATACAGGGGGCCACGAGCAGTACTTC | CASSHTGGHEQYF | TRBJ2-7 | TRBD1 | TRBV7-9
TGTGCCAGCAACTTTGGTAGCTCCTACAATGAGCAGTTCTTC | CASNFGSSYNEQFF | TRBJ2-1 | . | TRBV9
TGTGCCAGCAGCTTGGACAGGGATTCCTCCGAGCAGTACTTC | CASSLDRDSSEQYF | TRBJ2-7 | TRBD1 | TRBV7-3
TGTGCCAGCAGTGAATGGGGGGGTCAGAACACCGGGGAGCTGTTTTTT | CASSEWGGQNTGELFF | TRBJ2-2 | TRBD2 | TRBV25-1